The 10 T cell receptor beta chains below all came from one sample that was sequenced in a study of vaccination and CD4 T cells after COVID-19. The sample's treatment: roughly 11-day PBMC culture with coronavirus spike peptide pools or control peptides (ViraFEST assay). No cognate antigen is known for these TCRs. The Oncomine TCR Beta short-read assay generated sequence data from the DNA of cultured CD4+ T cells. TCRdb reanalysed the PCR reads using MiXCR and keeps one entry per CDR3 protein. The repertoire holds roughly 28,000 distinct CDR3 sequences, with about 66% as singletons. Material: CD4+ T cells from blood, cultured in vitro, obtained after SARS-CoV-2 vaccination. The receptors shown here come from a human donor who received a COVID-19 vaccine.

This sequence joins TRBV2 and TRBJ2-3, with D perhaps TRBD1 (5 bases). The CDR3 is made up of 14 amino acids. V lost 4 bases and J lost 9, with 17 bases in between. The germline V gene encodes CDR1 SNHLY and CDR2 FYNNEI. CDR3 nucleotides: TGTGCCAGCAGTGTAAGGCTAGGGGCGCAGACGCAGTATTTT. Its protein product is CASSVRLGAQTQYF. Full variable domain (outside the CDR3, taken from reference TRBV2 and TRBJ2-3): EPEVTQTPSHQVTQMGQEVILRCVPISNHLYFYWYRQILGQKVEFLVSFYNNEISEKSEIFDDQFSVERPDGSNFTLKIRSTKLEDSAMYFCASSVRLGAQTQYFGPGTRLTVL.

Concerning this clonotype itself: Relative to the germline gene, one junction end is altered; a read error may explain this. The chain recombines TRBV6-5 with TRBJ1-2, with 7 bases identical to TRBD1. CDR1 and CDR2 from the germline V gene are MNHEY and SVGAGI. The CDR3 runs to 16 residues. The CDR3 here is CASGYSRQGGNYGYTF. The CDR3 coding sequence is TGTGCCAGCGGTTACTCGCGACAGGGTGGCAACTATGGCTACACCTTC.

The rearrangement links TRBV7-3 to TRBJ2-3; TRBD2 is a possible D gene (5 bases). V lost 8 bases and J 7 bases, leaving 19 bases between the germline ends. Germline assignment: CDR1 SGHTA and CDR2 FQGTGA. The CDR3 is 14 residues long. CDR3 coding DNA: TGTGCCAGCCAAGAAGGTTCGAGGGCGAATACGCAGTATTTT. Translation: CASQEGSRANTQYF.

As concerns this clonotype: Likely a read error: the CDR3 ends without its conserved phenylalanine or tryptophan. The chain employs TRBV6-1 and TRBJ2-7; 8 nucleotides agree with TRBD1. Germline lookup yields CDR1 MNHNS and CDR2 SASEGT. The CDR3 is 14 amino acids. V dropped 8 bases and J dropped 6; count of bases not matched to a gene: 12. CDR3 DNA: TGTGCCAGCGGAAGGGGGGACAGGCAAGGCGAGCAGTACTCC. Its translation: CASGRGDRQGEQYS.

This clonotype was recorded once. The CDR3 protein is CSASGTSMSSYEQYF. CDR3 bases: TGCAGTGCCTCCGGGACTAGCATGTCCAGCTACGAGCAGTACTTC. V and J are TRBV20-1 and TRBJ2-7, with TRBD2 identical over 9 bases. J lost 3 bases, V lost 6 bases, and 12 bases had no gene match. The CDR3 totals 15 residues. From germline, CDR1 is DFQATT and CDR2 SNEGSKA (reference sequence).

The gene calls are TRBV12-3 or TRBV12-4 and TRBJ2-5; 13 bases are a match to TRBD2. CDR3 length equals 16 residues. With V trimmed by 4 bases and J by 4 bases, 6 bases remained unmatched. CDR3 sequence reads: CASSSGRLAGGETQYF. The CDR3 nucleotides read TGTGCCAGCAGTTCGGGTAGACTAGCGGGGGGAGAGACCCAGTACTTC.

The genes are TRBV20-1 and TRBJ2-3; no clear D gene. This CDR3 comprises 11 residues. The germline gives CDR1 DFQATT, CDR2 SNEGSKA (reference sequence). Trimming left V 1 base short and J 4 bases short, with 3 bases between. The CDR3 region is CSARVSDTQYF. DNA for the CDR3: TGCAGTGCTAGAGTCTCAGATACGCAGTATTTT.

There are a few counts of this clonotype. V is TRBV20-1 and J is TRBJ2-5; tentatively, D is TRBD2 (7 bases). This CDR3 comprises 14 residues. The germline V gene encodes CDR1 DFQATT and CDR2 SNEGSKA (reference sequence). Trimming stripped 6 bases from V and 4 bases from J, with 18 bases between. CDR3 coding DNA: TGCAGTGCCCCACCAACAGGGAGGGGAGAGACCCAGTACTTC. Amino acid sequence: CSAPPTGRGETQYF.

This chain uses TRBV7-8 with TRBJ1-2; possibly TRBD1 for D (6 bases). This CDR3 region has 17 residues. V was trimmed by 4 bases and J by 5 bases, leaving 23 bases between them. The germline V gene has CDR1 SGHVS and CDR2 FQNEAQ. CDR3 bases: TGTGCCAGCAGCTCCCGCCGGGACAATCCCCGACTATATGGCTACACCTTC. Translating gives CASSSRRDNPRLYGYTF.

This chain joins TRBV30 and TRBJ1-1, with TRBD1 as a possible D gene (5 bases). Germline CDR1 reads GTSNPN; CDR2 reads SVGIG (reference sequence). The ends were cut back, 5 bases at V and 3 bases at J, with 13 bases in the middle. This CDR3 contains 13 residues. Here the CDR3 reads CAWGGKSDTEAFF. CDR3 sequence (DNA): TGTGCCTGGGGGGGAAAGTCGGACACTGAAGCTTTCTTT.